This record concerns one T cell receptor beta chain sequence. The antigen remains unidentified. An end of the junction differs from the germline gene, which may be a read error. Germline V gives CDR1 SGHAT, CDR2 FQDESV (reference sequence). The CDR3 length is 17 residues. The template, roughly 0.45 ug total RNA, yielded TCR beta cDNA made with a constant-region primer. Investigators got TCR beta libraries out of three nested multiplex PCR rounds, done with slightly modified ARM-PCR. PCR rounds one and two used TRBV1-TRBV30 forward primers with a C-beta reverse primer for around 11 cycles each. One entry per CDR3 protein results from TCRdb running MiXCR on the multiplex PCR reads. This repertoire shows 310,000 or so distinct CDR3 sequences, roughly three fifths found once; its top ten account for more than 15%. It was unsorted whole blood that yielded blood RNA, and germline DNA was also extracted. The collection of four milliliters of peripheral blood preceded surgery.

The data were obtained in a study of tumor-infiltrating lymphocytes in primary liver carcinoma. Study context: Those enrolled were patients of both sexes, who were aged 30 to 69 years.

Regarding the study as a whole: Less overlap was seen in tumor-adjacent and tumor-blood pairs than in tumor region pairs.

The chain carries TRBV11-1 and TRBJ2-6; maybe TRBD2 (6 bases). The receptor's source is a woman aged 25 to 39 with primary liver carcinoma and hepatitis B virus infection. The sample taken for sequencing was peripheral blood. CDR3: CANSLGKWDSGANVPTF. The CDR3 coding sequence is TGTGCCAACAGCTTGGGTAAATGGGACTCTGGGGCCAACGTCCCGACTTTC.